These T cell receptor beta chains were read from a single sample in a study of spatial heterogeneity in lung cancer. TCRdb processed the 5' RACE reads anew with MiXCR; each CDR3 protein has one entry. This sample has fewer than 2,000 distinct CDR3 sequences, with roughly 5.9% found just once. Here the sequenced sample was lung tumor tissue, taken at surgery. These receptors were obtained from a female donor with early-stage non-small cell lung cancer. Each CDR3 is given with its conserved first and last residue. D genes are given only for firm matches. The size of a clone is reported for some rows only, either as once, few or many, or as a class for expanded clones.

>few|.|TRBJ2-3|TRBV20-1
TGCAGTGCTGGAGCCACTAGTAGAGATACGCAGTATTTT
CSAGATSRDTQYF
>few|TRBD1|TRBJ1-4|TRBV3-1
TGTGCCAGCAGCCAAGAAGACAGGGTGGGCGAAAAACTGTTTTTT
CASSQEDRVGEKLFF
>medium-sized|.|TRBJ2-1|TRBV3-1
TGTGCCAGCAGCCAGGGCCAGGGAAAGCAGTTCTTC
CASSQGQGKQFF
>medium-sized|.|TRBJ1-1|TRBV6-6
TGTGCCAGCAAAGTCGGGCAGGCGAACACTGAAGCTTTCTTT
CASKVGQANTEAFF
>medium-sized|.|TRBJ2-3|TRBV7-3
TGTGCCAGCAGCTTACGGGGAAGGGGCACAGATACGCAGTATTTT
CASSLRGRGTDTQYF
>medium-sized|.|TRBJ2-2|TRBV3-1
TGTGCCAGCAGCCAACCCACCGGGACATATAACACCGGGGAGCTGTTTTTT
CASSQPTGTYNTGELFF
>medium-sized|.|TRBJ1-2|TRBV12-5
TGTGCTAGTGGCCCTAACCCTGGAAAGCTCTATGGCTACACCTTC
CASGPNPGKLYGYTF
>medium-sized|.|TRBJ1-3|TRBV7-9
TGTGCCAGCAGCTTATCTGGAAACACCATATATTTT
CASSLSGNTIYF
>medium-sized|.|TRBJ1-1|TRBV7-9
TGTGCCAGCAGCTTAGCGGCATACCAGGGGGAAGCTTTCTTT
CASSLAAYQGEAFF
>medium-sized|.|TRBJ1-1|TRBV6-6
TGTGCCAGCTCCACTGGGACTGAAGCTTTCTTT
CASSTGTEAFF
>medium-sized|TRBD1|TRBJ2-7|TRBV6-5
TGTGCCAGCAGTTACTCGCACAGGGGGGACTACGAGCAGTACTTC
CASSYSHRGDYEQYF
>.|.|TRBJ1-2|TRBV7-9
TGTGCCAGCAGCTCCCAGTCCCCCGAAAGTCTCCACTATGGCTACACCTTC
CASSSQSPESLHYGYTF
>medium-sized|.|TRBJ1-1|TRBV13
TGTGCCAGCAGCTTTGCGACAGGCCGGACCACTGAAGCTTTCTTT
CASSFATGRTTEAFF
>medium-sized|TRBD1|TRBJ2-5|TRBV7-2
TGTGCCAGCAGCCCCCACACAGGGGGTGAAGAGACCCAGTACTTC
CASSPHTGGEETQYF
>medium-sized|.|TRBJ2-1|TRBV14
TGTGCCAGCAGCCAAGTATGGGGCAACGAGCAGTTCTTC
CASSQVWGNEQFF
>few|.|TRBJ2-7|TRBV7-9
TGTGCCAGCAATGAAGGTCTGTACTACGAGCAGTACTTC
CASNEGLYYEQYF
>medium-sized|.|TRBJ2-7|TRBV21-1
TGTGCCAGCAAAGAGGGACAGGGGACAGAGAACGAGCAGTACTTC
CASKEGQGTENEQYF
>medium-sized|.|TRBJ2-7|TRBV28
TGTGCCAGCATCCCTGGCGGCTCGCCTGGCTACGAGCAGTACTTC
CASIPGGSPGYEQYF
>.|.|TRBJ2-2|TRBV7-6
TGTGCCAGCAGCCCCGCGTGGGAGCTGTTTTTT
CASSPAWELFF
>medium-sized|.|TRBJ2-2|TRBV5-1
TGCGCCAGCAGCACCGGGACGGCGAACACCGGGGAGCTGTTTTTT
CASSTGTANTGELFF
>medium-sized|.|TRBJ2-7|TRBV6-5
TGTGCCAGCAGTTACCTCGGCTCCTACGAGCAGTACTTC
CASSYLGSYEQYF
>medium-sized|.|TRBJ2-3|TRBV11-2
TGTGCCAGCAGCTTAGAGCTAGCTGGAACCACAGATACGCAGTATTTT
CASSLELAGTTDTQYF
>many|.|TRBJ2-2|TRBV7-2
TGTGCCAGCAGCAATAGCGTCACCGGGGAGCTGTTTTTT
CASSNSVTGELFF
>medium-sized|TRBD1|TRBJ1-4|TRBV12-3/TRBV12-4
TGTGCCAGCAGCCCGGACAGGGGGCAGGAAAAACTGTTTTTT
CASSPDRGQEKLFF